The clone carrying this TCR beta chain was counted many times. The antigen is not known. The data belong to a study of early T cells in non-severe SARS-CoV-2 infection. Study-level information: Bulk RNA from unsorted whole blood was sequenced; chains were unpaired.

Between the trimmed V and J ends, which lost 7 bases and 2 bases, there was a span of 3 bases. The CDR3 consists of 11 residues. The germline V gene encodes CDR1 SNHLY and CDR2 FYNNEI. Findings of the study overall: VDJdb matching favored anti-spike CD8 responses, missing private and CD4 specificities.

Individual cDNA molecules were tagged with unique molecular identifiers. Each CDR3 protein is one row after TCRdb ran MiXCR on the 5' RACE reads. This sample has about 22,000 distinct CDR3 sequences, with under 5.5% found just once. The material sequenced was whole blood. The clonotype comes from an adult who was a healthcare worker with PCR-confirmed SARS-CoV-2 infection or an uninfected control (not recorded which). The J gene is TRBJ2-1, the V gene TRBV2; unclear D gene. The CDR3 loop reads CASMTYNEQFF. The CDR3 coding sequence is TGTGCCAGCATGACCTACAATGAGCAGTTCTTC.